One and the same sample provided the 29 T cell receptor beta chains below, sequenced in a study of cytomegalovirus exposure and HLA in healthy donors. PCR employed 60 Vbeta and 13 Jbeta primers. TCRdb keeps only in-frame clones here, not all; method: immunoSEQ multiplex PCR. Of tens of thousands of clones in the sample, roughly four fifths were seen once. The sequencing sample was made of PBMCs. These receptors all come from a man between 18 and 35 years old in good health and CMV-seronegative.

This rearrangement joins TRBV21-1 to TRBJ2-3; no check of the table's D call, TRBD2, against the DNA was made. TRBV21-1 corresponds to a pseudogene. This CDR3 is 16 amino acids long. Written as DNA, the CDR3 is TGTGCCAGCAGCTTAAGGACTAGCGAGGCCACAGATACGCAGTATTTT. Residues: CASSLRTSEATDTQYF.

This chain uses TRBV27 with TRBJ1-4; D perhaps matches TRBD1 (5 bases). V gave up 6 bases and J gave up 7 bases, with 18 bases separating them. The CDR3 sequence is 15 residues long. Germline V gives CDR1 MNHEY, CDR2 SMNVEV (reference sequence). The CDR3 spells CASRHNDRVSEKLFF. CDR3 DNA: TGTGCCAGCAGACACAACGACAGAGTGTCTGAAAAACTGTTTTTT.

The gene calls are TRBV19 and TRBJ2-7; 7 positions agree with TRBD1. Germline CDR1 reads LNHDA; CDR2 reads SQIVND (reference sequence). The CDR3 consists of 13 residues. V trimming: 4 bases; J trimming: 2 bases; junction bases outside the gene matches: 2. The DNA of the CDR3 is TGTGCCAGTAGTACGGGACAGCCCTACGAGCAGTACTTC. This codes for CASSTGQPYEQYF.

This chain's CDR3 is CASSYIGLAVGTDTQYF. In DNA form, the CDR3 reads TGTGCCAGCAGCTACATAGGACTAGCGGTTGGCACAGATACGCAGTATTTT. The genes are TRBV7-9 and TRBJ2-3; 10 positions match TRBD2. Trimming cost V 4 bases and J 1 base; bases outside gene matches: 8. The CDR3 has 17 residues. Germline V lookup: CDR1 SEHNR, CDR2 FQNEAQ (reference sequence).

The chain recombines TRBV19 with TRBJ2-6; D is ambiguous. The CDR3 covers 15 residues. The V gene lost 6 bases and the J gene lost 0 bases, with 9 bases spanning the gap. Germline V gene lookup returns CDR1 LNHDA and CDR2 SQIVND (reference sequence). CDR3 DNA sequence: TGTGCCAGTAGGGTGTCTACCTCTGGGGCCAACGTCCTGACTTTC. Its translation: CASRVSTSGANVLTF.

The chain links TRBV7-9 to TRBJ2-5, with 9 bases aligning to TRBD2. The closer fit of TRBJ2-7 to the DNA end suggests the J call may be wrong. The CDR3 sequence is 15 residues long. Germline lookup yields CDR1 SEHNR and CDR2 FQNEAQ (reference sequence). DNA for the CDR3: TGTGCCAGCAGCTTAGTGTTAGCGGGAGCCCACGAGCAGTACTTC. It is translated as CASSLVLAGAHEQYF.

The genes are TRBV2 and TRBJ1-1; D remains unclear. Trimming left V 2 bases short and J 9 bases short, with 13 bases between. Germline V lookup: CDR1 SNHLY, CDR2 FYNNEI. The CDR3 is 13 residues long. The CDR3 DNA reads as TGTGCCAGCAGTGAATTCGAGAGGCTAAAAGCTTTCTTT. Protein sequence: CASSEFERLKAFF.

This clone was detected only a few times. V gene TRBV5-1 combines with J gene TRBJ2-1; 8 bases match TRBD2. This CDR3 spans 15 amino acids. Trimming cost V 3 bases and J 8 bases; bases outside gene matches: 10. Germline assignment: CDR1 SGHRS and CDR2 YFSETQ. The DNA of the CDR3 is TGCGCCAGCAGCTCTCCGGGACTAGGAACGTATGAGCAGTTCTTC. It codes for CASSSPGLGTYEQFF. The variable domain in full, completed from reference TRBV5-1 and TRBJ2-1, reads KAGVTQTPRYLIKTRGQQVTLSCSPISGHRSVSWYQQTPGQGLQFLFEYFSETQRNKGNFPGRFSGRQFSNSRSEMNVSTLELGDSALYLCASSSPGLGTYEQFFGPGTRLTVL.

V usage is TRBV11-2 and J usage is TRBJ2-3; unclear D gene. V dropped 0 bases and J dropped 0 bases, with 7 bases sitting between them. Germline assignment: CDR1 SGHAT and CDR2 FQNNGV. CDR3 length: 15 amino acids. DNA of the CDR3: TGTGCCAGCAGCTTAGATCTAGTTAGCACAGATACGCAGTATTTT. Protein product: CASSLDLVSTDTQYF.

The CDR3 nucleotides read TGTGCCAGCAGGCAGACAGGGCTTAGATCACCCCTCCACTTT. Translating it yields CASRQTGLRSPLHF. This chain connects TRBV28 to TRBJ1-6, with 7 bases fitting TRBD1. This CDR3 has 14 residues. Per germline, CDR1 MDHEN and CDR2 SYDVKM. Unmatched junction bases numbered 9, after V lost 6 bases and J lost 10 bases.

The J gene is TRBJ1-1, the V gene TRBV19; 9 bases agree with TRBD1. Trimming removed 3 bases from V and 4 bases from J; junction bases left unmatched: 3. Germline loops: CDR1 LNHDA, CDR2 SQIVND (reference sequence). CDR3 size: 14 residues. CDR3: CASSIQTGGTEAFF. The DNA of the CDR3 is TGTGCCAGTAGTATTCAGACAGGGGGCACTGAAGCTTTCTTT.

This chain connects TRBV6-5 to TRBJ2-3; 7 nucleotides align to TRBD1. The CDR3 is 15 amino acids. V shed 6 bases, J shed 4 bases, and the junction held 10 bases outside the gene matches. Germline V lookup: CDR1 MNHEY, CDR2 SVGAGI. In nucleotides, the CDR3 is TGTGCCAGCAGCGAGACAGGGTATAATTCAGATACGCAGTATTTT. This translates into CASSETGYNSDTQYF.

The chain links TRBV11-1 to TRBJ2-7; 7 bases match TRBD2. Losses at the gene ends were 1 base for V and 7 bases for J; bases not matched to a gene: 1. CDR1 is SGHAT and CDR2 is FQDESV in the germline V gene (reference sequence). The CDR3 extends over 12 amino acids. Here the CDR3 DNA reads TGTGCCAGCAGCTTAGGACTAGCTGAGCAGTACTTC. Protein product: CASSLGLAEQYF.

The chain employs TRBV5-1 and TRBJ2-1; TRBD1 matches 9 bases. The germline V gene has CDR1 SGHRS and CDR2 YFSETQ. The CDR3 has 13 amino acids. The V gene end was trimmed by 5 bases and the J gene end by 6 bases; junction bases not matched to a gene: 3. CDR3 sequence: CASRDRGFNEQFF. CDR3 in DNA: TGCGCCAGCAGGGACAGGGGCTTCAATGAGCAGTTCTTC.

The chain is built from TRBV10-1 and TRBJ2-7; 9 positions agree with TRBD2. The CDR3 runs to 15 residues. The V segment lost 7 bases and the J segment 5 bases; nucleotides outside the gene matches: 12. The germline CDR1 and CDR2 sequences are WNHNN and SYGVQD (reference sequence). CDR3 DNA: TGCGCCAGCACTAATCTGGCGGGAGGGCCCCACGAGCAGTACTTC. This encodes CASTNLAGGPHEQYF.

This chain links TRBV28 with TRBJ1-5, with a possible D match to TRBD1 (5 bases). CDR1 and CDR2 from the germline V gene are MDHEN and SYDVKM. Trimming stripped 3 bases from V and 7 bases from J, with 25 bases between. CDR3 length: 18 amino acids. The CDR3 DNA follows: TGTGCCAGCAGTTTGTATCTCCCGGGTAGGGGCCGAGGACAGCCCCAGCATTTT. This gives the protein CASSLYLPGRGRGQPQHF.

Only a few counts were recorded for this clone. CDR3 DNA: TGTGCCAGCTCACTTGGGGACAGCGGGAGTACAGATACGCAGTATTTT. Translating gives CASSLGDSGSTDTQYF. The chain links TRBV18 to TRBJ2-3, with a possible D match to TRBD2 (8 bases). Looked up from germline, CDR1 is KGHSH and CDR2 is LQKENI. Trimming took 4 bases from V and 3 from J, leaving 17 bases between them. The CDR3 length is 16 residues.

The V and J genes are TRBV6-5 and TRBJ1-3; D perhaps matches TRBD1 (6 bases). The CDR3 runs to 15 residues. Trimming stripped 2 bases from V and 2 bases from J, with 10 bases between. Germline loops: CDR1 MNHEY, CDR2 SVGAGI. CDR3 nucleotides: TGTGCCAGCAGTTACCAACAGGGTCCTGGAAACACCATATATTTT. This sequence encodes CASSYQQGPGNTIYF.

The chain has TRBV4-3 and TRBJ2-3, with 12 bases matching TRBD2. CDR1 is LGHNA and CDR2 is YSLEER in the germline V gene. There are 16 residues in the CDR3. With V trimmed by 2 bases and J by 6 bases, 6 bases remained unmatched. CDR3 sequence reads: CASSQSGLAGSDTQYF. In DNA form, the CDR3 reads TGCGCCAGCAGCCAATCCGGACTAGCGGGATCGGATACGCAGTATTTT.

This clone was observed a single time. CDR3 loop: CASSPGLAGYEQYF. The CDR3 coding sequence is TGTGCCAGCTCACCGGGACTAGCGGGGTACGAGCAGTACTTC. V usage is TRBV18 and J usage is TRBJ2-7; 13 bases line up with TRBD2. CDR3 size: 14 residues. The V segment lost 3 bases and the J segment 4 bases; nucleotides outside the gene matches: 0. Germline V gene sequence: CDR1 KGHSH, CDR2 LQKENI.

The table lists this clone with a count of one. The rearrangement links TRBV28 to TRBJ2-7; unclear D gene. The V and J ends lost 3 bases and 0 bases respectively, with 12 bases between them. The CDR3 has 15 residues. CDR1 and CDR2 (germline): MDHEN, SYDVKM. CDR3 sequence: CASSFLMADSYEQYF. CDR3 sequence (DNA): TGTGCCAGCAGTTTTCTTATGGCGGACTCCTACGAGCAGTACTTC.

The V call is TRBV30, the J call TRBJ2-2; 10 bases are shared with TRBD2. CDR3 length: 16 residues. Trimming removed 5 bases from V and 0 bases from J; junction bases left unmatched: 6. CDR1 is GTSNPN, CDR2 SVGIG, per germline (reference sequence). The CDR3 loop is CAWGLAANANTGELFF. In DNA form, the CDR3 reads TGTGCCTGGGGACTAGCGGCAAACGCGAACACCGGGGAGCTGTTTTTT.

V is TRBV28 and J is TRBJ1-1; TRBD1 matches 8 bases. Germline V gene lookup returns CDR1 MDHEN and CDR2 SYDVKM. The length of the CDR3 is 12 residues. After removal of 5 bases from V and 12 bases from J, the junction contained 8 bases not matched to a gene. The CDR3 DNA is TGTGCCAGCAGTCCCAGGACAGGGATGACTTTCTTT. Its protein product is CASSPRTGMTFF.

The V and J genes are TRBV21-1 and TRBJ1-2; the DNA was not used to check the table's D call, TRBD1. TRBV21-1 is tagged as a pseudogene. The CDR3 totals 13 residues. This chain's CDR3 is CASSNDRDRGYTF. CDR3 nucleotides: TGTGCCAGCAGCAACGACAGGGATCGTGGCTACACCTTC.

The chain is built from TRBV9 and TRBJ2-5; a weak D match, TRBD2 (5 bases). Trimming took off 0 bases at V and 5 bases at J, with 8 bases between the two ends. Per germline, CDR1 SGDLS and CDR2 YYNGEE. This CDR3 region has 13 residues. The CDR3 here is CASSVAGMETQYF. DNA of the CDR3: TGTGCCAGCAGCGTAGCCGGGATGGAGACCCAGTACTTC.

V and J are TRBV29-1 and TRBJ1-2, with a possible D match to TRBD1 (6 bases). Germline CDR1 reads SQVTM; CDR2 reads ANQGSEA. Trimming took 6 bases from V and 4 from J, leaving 27 bases between them. The CDR3 sequence is 17 residues long. The CDR3 bases are TGCAGCGTCGGCGGTTGGGGACAAACGACTTCTGGCTATGGCTACACCTTC. This codes for CSVGGWGQTTSGYGYTF.

This sequence joins TRBV5-1 and TRBJ1-1; tentatively, D is TRBD1 (5 bases). Trimming removed 0 bases from V and 0 bases from J, with 6 bases in between. CDR1 is SGHRS, CDR2 YFSETQ, per germline. CDR3 length: 14 amino acids. CDR3: CASSLEGLNTEAFF. In DNA, the CDR3 is TGCGCCAGCAGCTTGGAGGGGCTGAACACTGAAGCTTTCTTT.

The gene calls are TRBV9 and TRBJ2-5, with 7 bases that match TRBD1. Trimming at V came to 0 bases and at J to 1 base, leaving 6 bases not matched to a gene. Looked up from germline, CDR1 is SGDLS and CDR2 is YYNGEE. This CDR3 is built from 16 residues. The DNA for the CDR3 is TGTGCCAGCAGCGTAGGAACAGGGGTGATCCAAGAGACCCAGTACTTC. This codes for CASSVGTGVIQETQYF.

This rearrangement joins TRBV7-2 to TRBJ1-4; 8 bases align to TRBD1. The CDR3 runs to 14 residues. Germline V gene lookup returns CDR1 SGHTA and CDR2 FQGNSA. V lost 4 bases, J lost 7 bases, and 5 bases stayed unmatched. The DNA of the CDR3 is TGTGCCAGCAGCTCGGGACAGGCCCTTGAAAAACTGTTTTTT. Its protein product is CASSSGQALEKLFF. The variable domain in full, with the rest retrieved from reference TRBV7-2 and TRBJ1-4, is GAGVSQSPSNKVTEKGKDVELRCDPISGHTALYWYRQSLGQGLEFLIYFQGNSAPDKSGLPSDRFSAERTGGSVSTLTIQRTQQEDSAVYLCASSSGQALEKLFFGSGTQLSVL.